This T cell receptor (beta chain) was captured by sequencing in a study of CD8+CD57+ T cells in acquired aplastic anemia. By flow cytometry, patients selected for sequencing had shown an expansion of CD8+CD57+ cells. CDR1 MGHRA and CDR2 YSYEKL come from the germline V gene. The CDR3 spans 15 residues. Trimming at V came to 6 bases and at J to 7 bases, leaving 11 bases not matched to a gene. According to the study, genomic DNA was the template for TCR beta VDJ and CDR3 profiling. From the reads, TCRdb called clonotypes with MiXCR, one entry per CDR3 protein. The table shows about 180,000 distinct CDR3 sequences, with around 48% occurring only once. This clonotype was counted only a few times.

The sequencing sample was made of sorted CD4+, CD8+, or CD8+CD57+ T cells (not recorded which) from PBMCs. The clonotype comes from a human donor with aplastic anemia. The chain uses TRBV4-1 and TRBJ1-4; 7 bases align to TRBD1. The CDR3 sequence is CASRGQRGRVEKLFF. CDR3 in DNA: TGCGCCAGCAGGGGACAAAGGGGGCGGGTTGAAAAACTGTTTTTT.